The rows below give T cell receptor beta chains drawn from one sample of a study of human T cells and chemical hapten exposure. Each CDR3 protein is one row after TCRdb ran MiXCR on the reads. The table lists 95,000 to 150,000 distinct CDR3 sequences, over 7% of them singletons, with around 1.5% in the top ten. Sequenced sample: whole blood. The receptors shown here come from a human donor in good health. Some clones in this sample may be carry-over from other donors' samples. CDR3s include the opening cysteine and the closing phenylalanine or tryptophan. Fields, in order: D gene, clone size, J gene, V gene, CDR3 protein, CDR3 DNA. D genes are given only for firm matches. The size field is filled for only some rows; it gives once, few, many or a size class.

>-|few|TRBJ1-1|TRBV4-1
CASSQGPVEGAFF
TGCGCCAGCAGCCAGGGTCCCGTCGAGGGAGCTTTCTTT
>-|many|TRBJ1-5|TRBV7-8
CASTPRAATGQPQHF
TGTGCCAGCACCCCTAGGGCGGCTACAGGTCAGCCCCAGCATTTT
>-|-|TRBJ1-1|TRBV29-1
CSVEGHGGNTEAFF
TGCAGCGTTGAAGGCCATGGGGGGAACACTGAAGCTTTCTTT
>TRBD1|many|TRBJ2-1|TRBV4-3
CASSPAGTGGRDEQFF
TGCGCCAGCAGCCCAGCTGGGACAGGGGGTAGGGATGAGCAGTTCTTC
>TRBD2|-|TRBJ2-1|TRBV25-1
CASSEAGGAPNEQFF
TGTGCCAGCAGTGAGGCGGGAGGGGCGCCCAATGAGCAGTTCTTC
>TRBD1|-|TRBJ2-7|TRBV15
CATSRGANRDSSYEQYF
TGTGCCACCAGCAGAGGGGCGAACCGGGACAGCTCCTACGAGCAGTACTTC
>TRBD2|-|TRBJ2-1|TRBV6-2/TRBV6-3
CASSYVRDYIYNEQFF
TGTGCCAGCAGTTACGTCCGGGACTACATCTACAATGAGCAGTTCTTC
>-|few|TRBJ2-3|TRBV20-1
CSARRTEEGSDTQYF
TGCAGTGCCCGTCGGACGGAAGAGGGCTCAGATACGCAGTATTTT
>-|many|TRBJ1-1|TRBV5-1
CASSDHLGSEAFF
TGCGCCAGCAGTGACCATTTGGGCAGCGAAGCTTTCTTT
>TRBD1|many|TRBJ1-1|TRBV20-1
CSAPDRDTEAFF
TGCAGTGCTCCTGACAGGGACACTGAAGCTTTCTTT
>TRBD1|few|TRBJ1-2|TRBV5-1
CASSMGQNNYGYTF
TGCGCCAGCAGCATGGGACAGAATAACTATGGCTACACCTTC
>-|many|TRBJ1-5|TRBV5-8
CASSLAGEVQPQHF
TGTGCCAGCAGCTTGGCAGGGGAGGTTCAGCCCCAGCATTTT
>-|many|TRBJ1-3|TRBV3-1
CASTLLSSGNTIYF
TGTGCCAGCACCCTACTGAGCTCTGGAAACACCATATATTTT
>-|many|TRBJ1-1|TRBV12-3/TRBV12-4
CASSFVGNAEAFF
TGTGCCAGCAGTTTTGTGGGGAATGCTGAAGCTTTCTTT
>TRBD2|few|TRBJ2-1|TRBV7-2
CASSLGLAGPYNEQFF
TGTGCCAGCAGCTTAGGGCTAGCGGGACCCTACAATGAGCAGTTCTTC
>-|few|TRBJ2-7|TRBV5-6
CASSLTAGRTSSYEQYF
TGTGCCAGCAGCTTGACGGCAGGTCGAACGAGCTCCTACGAGCAGTACTTC
>-|many|TRBJ1-5|TRBV10-3
CAISDEGYQPQHF
TGTGCCATCAGTGATGAGGGATATCAGCCCCAGCATTTT
>-|many|TRBJ2-6|TRBV6-1
CASSETDGANVLTF
TGTGCCAGCAGTGAAACGGATGGGGCCAACGTCCTGACTTTC
>-|-|TRBJ2-3|TRBV12-3/TRBV12-4
CASRPDAATDTQYF
TGTGCCAGCAGGCCTGACGCCGCAACAGATACGCAGTATTTT
>-|many|TRBJ2-7|TRBV6-2/TRBV6-3
CASSPRTEYLYEQYF
TGTGCCAGCAGTCCCCGGACAGAATACCTCTACGAGCAGTACTTC
>-|-|TRBJ2-3|TRBV7-2
CASSLDGSQARYF
TGTGCCAGCAGCTTAGACGGCTCTCAGGCGCGGTATTTT
>-|many|TRBJ1-1|TRBV20-1
CSARDPAEAFF
TGCAGTGCTAGAGATCCCGCTGAAGCTTTCTTT
>-|-|TRBJ2-1|TRBV7-2
CASSFRVGDEQFF
TGTGCCAGCAGCTTCCGCGTCGGCGATGAGCAGTTCTTC
>-|-|TRBJ1-1|TRBV18
CASSPDGGNTEAFF
TGTGCCAGCTCCCCAGACGGAGGTAACACTGAAGCTTTCTTT
>-|few|TRBJ2-1|TRBV24-1
CATSDGNEQFF
TGTGCCACCAGTGATGGAAATGAGCAGTTCTTC
>-|many|TRBJ1-5|TRBV20-1
CSASVGTEYSNQPQHF
TGCAGTGCTAGCGTGGGGACGGAGTATAGCAATCAGCCCCAGCATTTT
>TRBD1|-|TRBJ2-7|TRBV20-1
CSAPRTGLDEQYF
TGCAGTGCTCCCCGGACAGGTCTGGACGAGCAGTACTTC
>-|many|TRBJ2-7|TRBV10-2
CASYAQGGSYEQYF
TGCGCCAGCTACGCCCAGGGCGGTTCCTACGAGCAGTACTTC
>TRBD1|few|TRBJ1-3|TRBV2
CASSGRGTGNTIYF
TGTGCCAGCAGTGGCAGGGGGACTGGAAACACCATATATTTT
>-|few|TRBJ1-2|TRBV3-1
CASSQVGGKTSGYTF
TGTGCCAGCAGCCAAGTCGGAGGCAAGACATCTGGCTACACCTTC
>-|few|TRBJ2-2|TRBV7-2
CASSFLVNTGELFF
TGTGCCAGCAGCTTTCTCGTGAACACCGGGGAGCTGTTTTTT
>-|-|TRBJ2-1|TRBV27
CASSLSGEQFF
TGTGCCAGCAGTTTATCGGGTGAGCAGTTCTTC
>-|-|TRBJ1-5|TRBV7-9
CASSPGTLNQPQHF
TGTGCCAGCAGCCCCGGGACACTCAATCAGCCCCAGCATTTT
>-|few|TRBJ1-1|TRBV7-3
CASSLSWNTEAFF
TGTGCCAGCAGCTTATCCTGGAACACTGAAGCTTTCTTT
>TRBD2|-|TRBJ2-1|TRBV11-2
CASSLDPRLAGVEQFF
TGTGCCAGCAGCTTAGATCCGCGACTAGCGGGAGTTGAGCAGTTCTTC
>-|many|TRBJ2-7|TRBV7-2
CASSLGPGPISYEQYF
TGTGCCAGCAGCTTAGGTCCGGGACCGATCTCCTACGAGCAGTACTTC
>TRBD1|many|TRBJ1-2|TRBV7-2
CASSLPGRTGDGYTF
TGTGCCAGCAGCCTCCCCGGGAGGACAGGGGATGGCTACACCTTC
>-|many|TRBJ1-2|TRBV6-5
CASSYEGGGTYGYTF
TGTGCCAGCAGTTACGAGGGGGGGGGCACCTATGGCTACACCTTC
>TRBD2|few|TRBJ2-1|TRBV6-2/TRBV6-3
CASNSAGRDNNEQFF
TGTGCCAGCAATTCAGCCGGGAGGGATAACAATGAGCAGTTCTTC